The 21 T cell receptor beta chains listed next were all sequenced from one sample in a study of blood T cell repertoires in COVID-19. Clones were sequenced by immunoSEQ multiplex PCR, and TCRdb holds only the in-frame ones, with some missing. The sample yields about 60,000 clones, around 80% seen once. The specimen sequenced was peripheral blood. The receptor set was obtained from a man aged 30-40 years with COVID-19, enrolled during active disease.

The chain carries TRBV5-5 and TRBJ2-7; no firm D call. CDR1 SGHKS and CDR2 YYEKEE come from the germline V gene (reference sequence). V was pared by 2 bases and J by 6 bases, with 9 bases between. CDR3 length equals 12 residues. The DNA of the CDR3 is TGTGCCAGCAGCTTCGTGGGCCGCGAGCAGTACTTC. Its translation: CASSFVGREQYF.

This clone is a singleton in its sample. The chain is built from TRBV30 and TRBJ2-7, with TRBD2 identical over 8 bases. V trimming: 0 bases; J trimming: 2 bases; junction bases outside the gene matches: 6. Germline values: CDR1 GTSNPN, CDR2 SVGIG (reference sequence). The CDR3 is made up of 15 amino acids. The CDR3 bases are TGTGCCTGGAGTGTACTCGGGGGGGGCCCCTACGAGCAGTACTTC. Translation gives CAWSVLGGGPYEQYF.

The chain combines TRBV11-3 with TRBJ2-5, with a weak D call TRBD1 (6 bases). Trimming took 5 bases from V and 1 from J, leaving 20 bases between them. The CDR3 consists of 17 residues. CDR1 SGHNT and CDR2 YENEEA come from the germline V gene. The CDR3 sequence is CASSPKSLQGIQETQYF. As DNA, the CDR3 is TGTGCCAGCAGCCCTAAATCCCTACAGGGAATCCAAGAGACCCAGTACTTC.

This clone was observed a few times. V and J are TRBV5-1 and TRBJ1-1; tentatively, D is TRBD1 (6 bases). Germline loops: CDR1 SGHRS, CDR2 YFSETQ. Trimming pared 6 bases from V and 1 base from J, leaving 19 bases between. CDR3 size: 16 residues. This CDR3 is CASTPGRGEGNTEAFF. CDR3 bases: TGCGCCAGCACCCCGGGCAGGGGAGAGGGGAACACTGAAGCTTTCTTT.

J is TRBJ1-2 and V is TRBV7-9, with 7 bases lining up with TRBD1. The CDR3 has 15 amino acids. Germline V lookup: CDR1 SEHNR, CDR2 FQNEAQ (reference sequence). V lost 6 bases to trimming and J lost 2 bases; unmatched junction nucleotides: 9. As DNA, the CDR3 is TGTGCCAGCAGTCAGACCAGGGGACAGAACTATGGCTACACCTTC. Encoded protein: CASSQTRGQNYGYTF.

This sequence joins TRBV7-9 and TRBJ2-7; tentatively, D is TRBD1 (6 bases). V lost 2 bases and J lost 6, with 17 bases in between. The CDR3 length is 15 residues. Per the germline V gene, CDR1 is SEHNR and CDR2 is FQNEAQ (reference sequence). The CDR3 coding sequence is TGTGCCAGCAGCTTACCTCGGGACAATCTTGGCGAGCAGTACTTC. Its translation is CASSLPRDNLGEQYF.

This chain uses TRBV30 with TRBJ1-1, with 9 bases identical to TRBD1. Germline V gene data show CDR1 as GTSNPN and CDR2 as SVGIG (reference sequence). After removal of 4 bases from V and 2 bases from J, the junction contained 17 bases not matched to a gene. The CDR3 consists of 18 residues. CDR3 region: CAWNPPPGQGGYNTEAFF. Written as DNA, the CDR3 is TGTGCCTGGAATCCCCCACCGGGACAGGGAGGATACAACACTGAAGCTTTCTTT.

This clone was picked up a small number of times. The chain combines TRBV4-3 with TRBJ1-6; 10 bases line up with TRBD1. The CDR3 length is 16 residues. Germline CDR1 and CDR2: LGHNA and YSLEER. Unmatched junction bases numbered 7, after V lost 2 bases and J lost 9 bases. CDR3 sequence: CASSQIRQGASSPLHF. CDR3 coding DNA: TGCGCCAGCAGCCAAATCCGACAGGGGGCATCTTCACCCCTCCACTTT.

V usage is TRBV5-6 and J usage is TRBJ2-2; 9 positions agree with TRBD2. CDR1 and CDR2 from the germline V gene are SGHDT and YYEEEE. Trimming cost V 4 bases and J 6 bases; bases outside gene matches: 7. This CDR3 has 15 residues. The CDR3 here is CASSRGVAGAGELFF. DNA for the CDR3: TGTGCCAGCAGCCGCGGGGTAGCGGGGGCCGGGGAGCTGTTTTTT.

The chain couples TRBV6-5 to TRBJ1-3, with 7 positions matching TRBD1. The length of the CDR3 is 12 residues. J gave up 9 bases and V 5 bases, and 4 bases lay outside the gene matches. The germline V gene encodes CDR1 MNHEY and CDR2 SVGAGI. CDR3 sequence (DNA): TGTGCCAGCAGTAGGGACAGTTCCACCATATATTTT. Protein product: CASSRDSSTIYF.

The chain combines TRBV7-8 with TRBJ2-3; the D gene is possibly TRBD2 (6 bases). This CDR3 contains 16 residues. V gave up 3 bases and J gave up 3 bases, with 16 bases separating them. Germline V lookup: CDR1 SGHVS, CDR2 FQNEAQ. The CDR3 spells CASSLAGGVGTDTQYF. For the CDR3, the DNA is TGTGCCAGCAGCTTGGCCGGGGGAGTCGGTACAGATACGCAGTATTTT.

Here the CDR3 reads CASRAGLGTADTQYF. CDR3 DNA sequence: TGTGCCAGCAGGGCAGGACTGGGCACGGCAGATACGCAGTATTTT. The chain couples TRBV2 to TRBJ2-3, with a weak D call TRBD2 (5 bases). Germline V gene lookup returns CDR1 SNHLY and CDR2 FYNNEI. V lost 6 bases to trimming and J lost 4 bases, with 17 bases between them. This CDR3 contains 15 residues. The variable domain in full, with the rest retrieved from reference TRBV2 and TRBJ2-3, is EPEVTQTPSHQVTQMGQEVILRCVPISNHLYFYWYRQILGQKVEFLVSFYNNEISEKSEIFDDQFSVERPDGSNFTLKIRSTKLEDSAMYFCASRAGLGTADTQYFGPGTRLTVL.

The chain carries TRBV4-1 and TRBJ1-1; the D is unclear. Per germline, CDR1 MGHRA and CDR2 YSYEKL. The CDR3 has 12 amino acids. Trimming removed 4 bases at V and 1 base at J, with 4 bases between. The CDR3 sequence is CASSRGNTEAFF. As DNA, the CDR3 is TGCGCCAGCAGCCGAGGGAACACTGAAGCTTTCTTT.

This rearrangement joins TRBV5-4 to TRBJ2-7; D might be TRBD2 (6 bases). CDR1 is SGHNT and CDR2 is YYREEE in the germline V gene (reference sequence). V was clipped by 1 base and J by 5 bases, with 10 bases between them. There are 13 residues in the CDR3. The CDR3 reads CASSLTSTDEQYF. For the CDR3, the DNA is TGTGCCAGCAGCTTGACTAGCACTGACGAGCAGTACTTC.

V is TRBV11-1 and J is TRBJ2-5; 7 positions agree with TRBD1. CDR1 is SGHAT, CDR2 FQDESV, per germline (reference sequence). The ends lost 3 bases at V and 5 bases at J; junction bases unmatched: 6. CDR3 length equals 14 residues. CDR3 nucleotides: TGTGCCAGCAGCTTCCTGGGACAGATGGAGACCCAGTACTTC. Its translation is CASSFLGQMETQYF.

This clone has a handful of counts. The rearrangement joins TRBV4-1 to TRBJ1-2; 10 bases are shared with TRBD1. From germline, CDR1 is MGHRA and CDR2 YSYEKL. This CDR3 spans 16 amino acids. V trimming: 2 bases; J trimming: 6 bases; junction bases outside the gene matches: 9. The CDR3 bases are TGCGCCAGCAGCCAACTTCGACGGGGGACAGGGGATGGCTACACCTTC. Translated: CASSQLRRGTGDGYTF.

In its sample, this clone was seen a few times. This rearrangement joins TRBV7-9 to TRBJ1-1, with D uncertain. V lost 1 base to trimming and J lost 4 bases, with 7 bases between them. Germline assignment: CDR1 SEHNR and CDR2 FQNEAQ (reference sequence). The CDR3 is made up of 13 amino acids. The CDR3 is CASSLVPGTEAFF. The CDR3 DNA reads TGTGCCAGCAGCTTAGTTCCGGGCACTGAAGCTTTCTTT. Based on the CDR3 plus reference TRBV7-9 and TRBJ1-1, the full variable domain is DTGVSQNPRHKITKRGQNVTFRCDPISEHNRLYWYRQTLGQGPEFLTYFQNEAQLEKSRLLSDRFSAERPKGSFSTLEIQRTEQGDSAMYLCASSLVPGTEAFFGQGTRLTVV.

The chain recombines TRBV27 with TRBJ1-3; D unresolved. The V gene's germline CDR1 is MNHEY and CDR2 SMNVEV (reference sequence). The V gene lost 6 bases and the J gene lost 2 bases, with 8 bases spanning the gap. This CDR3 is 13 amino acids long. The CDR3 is CASRSSTGNTIYF. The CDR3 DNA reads TGTGCCAGCAGGTCCAGTACTGGAAACACCATATATTTT.

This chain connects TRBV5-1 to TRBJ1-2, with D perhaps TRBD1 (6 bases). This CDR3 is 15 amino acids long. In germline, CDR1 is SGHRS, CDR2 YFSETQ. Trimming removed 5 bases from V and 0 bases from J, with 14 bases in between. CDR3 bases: TGCGCCAGCAGTTCGGACAGCCTACCTAACTATGGCTACACCTTC. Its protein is CASSSDSLPNYGYTF.

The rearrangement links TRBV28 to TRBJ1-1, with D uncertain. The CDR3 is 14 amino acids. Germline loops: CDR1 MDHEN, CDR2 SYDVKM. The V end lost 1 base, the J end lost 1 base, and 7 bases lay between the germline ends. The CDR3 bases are TGTGCCAGCAGTTTATTAGAGAGGAACACTGAAGCTTTCTTT. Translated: CASSLLERNTEAFF.

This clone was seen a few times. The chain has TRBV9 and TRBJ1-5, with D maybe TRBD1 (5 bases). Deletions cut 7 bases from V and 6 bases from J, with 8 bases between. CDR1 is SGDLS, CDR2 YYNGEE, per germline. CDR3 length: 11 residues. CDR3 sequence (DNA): TGTGCCAGCGGTCAGGGTCAGCCCCAGCATTTT. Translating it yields CASGQGQPQHF.